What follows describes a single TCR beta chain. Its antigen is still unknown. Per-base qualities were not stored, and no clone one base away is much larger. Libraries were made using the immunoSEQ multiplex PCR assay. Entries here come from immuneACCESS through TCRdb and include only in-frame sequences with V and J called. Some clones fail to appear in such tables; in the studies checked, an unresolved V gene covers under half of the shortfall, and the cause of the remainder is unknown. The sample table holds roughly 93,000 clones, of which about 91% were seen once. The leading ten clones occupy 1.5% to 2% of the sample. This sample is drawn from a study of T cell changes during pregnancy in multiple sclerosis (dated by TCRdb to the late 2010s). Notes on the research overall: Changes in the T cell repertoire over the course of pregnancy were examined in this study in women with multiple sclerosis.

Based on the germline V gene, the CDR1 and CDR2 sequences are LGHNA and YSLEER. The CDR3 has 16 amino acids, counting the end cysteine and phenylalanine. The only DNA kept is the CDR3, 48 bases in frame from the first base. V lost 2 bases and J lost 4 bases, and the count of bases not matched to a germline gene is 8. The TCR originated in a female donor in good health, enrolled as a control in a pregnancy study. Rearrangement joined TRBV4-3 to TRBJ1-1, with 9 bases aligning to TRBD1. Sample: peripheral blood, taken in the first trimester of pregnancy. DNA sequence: TGCGCCAGCAGCCAAACGGACAGGGGTGGCGGCACTGAAGCTTTCTTT. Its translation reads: CASSQTDRGGGTEAFF.